The 10 T cell receptor beta chains listed next were all sequenced from one sample in a study of vaccination and CD4 T cells after COVID-19. These receptors have no identified antigens. With the Oncomine TCR Beta short-read assay, DNA from cultured CD4+ T cells was sequenced. MiXCR, run by TCRdb on the PCR reads, gives a single entry per CDR3 protein. Here the sample spans 8,400 or so distinct CDR3 sequences, roughly 43% being singletons. The treatment was: approximately nine-day PBMC culture with coronavirus spike peptide pools or control peptides (ViraFEST assay). It was before the COVID-19 pandemic (2011-2018) that the unexposed donor's CD4+ T cells were collected. The specimen sequenced was CD4+ T cells from blood, cultured in vitro. These TCRs come from a human donor in good health.

In the case of this clonotype: The conserved phenylalanine or tryptophan normally closing the CDR3 is absent here, so this likely arose from a read error. This chain joins TRBV7-2 and TRBJ1-1; D unresolved. Germline values: CDR1 SGHTA, CDR2 FQGNSA. There are 15 residues in the CDR3. V was trimmed by 1 base and J by 1 base, leaving 10 bases between them. Here the CDR3 reads CASSLGVLWNTEAFS. CDR3 in DNA: TGTGCCAGCAGCTTAGGAGTCCTTTGGAACACTGAAGCTTTCTCT.

V is TRBV6-2 or TRBV6-3 and J is TRBJ2-7; D not resolved. Trimming cost V 2 bases and J 4 bases, with 6 bases left between them. This CDR3 contains 12 residues. Germline V gene sequence: CDR1 MNHEY, CDR2 SVGEGT. The CDR3 spells CASSYIGYEQYF. CDR3 nucleotide sequence: TGTGCCAGCAGTTACATCGGATACGAGCAGTACTTC.

This clonotype is categorized as medium-sized. V gene TRBV7-2 combines with J gene TRBJ1-2; TRBD1 might be the D (6 bases). Germline-derived CDR1 and CDR2 are SGHTA and FQGNSA. Trimming removed 5 bases from V and 6 bases from J, with 13 bases in between. CDR3 length: 13 amino acids. CDR3 nucleotide sequence: TGTGCCAGCAGCAAAGCACAGGGAAATGGCTACACCTTC. It encodes CASSKAQGNGYTF.

This chain uses TRBV25-1 with TRBJ2-1, with TRBD2 matching over 7 bases. V was pared by 8 bases and J by 5 bases, with 12 bases of the junction left unmatched. CDR1 MGHDK and CDR2 SYGVNS come from the germline V gene. The CDR3 totals 15 residues. CDR3 sequence: CASAGGGSPHNEQFF. The CDR3 coding sequence is TGTGCCAGCGCCGGAGGCGGGAGCCCCCACAATGAGCAGTTCTTC.

The V and J genes are TRBV7-9 and TRBJ1-3; the D is unclear. The CDR3 is 16 amino acids. The V end lost 3 bases, the J end lost 1 base, and 13 bases lay between the germline ends. Germline CDR1 reads SEHNR; CDR2 reads FQNEAQ (reference sequence). The CDR3 DNA follows: TGTGCCAGCAGCTTGGGGTCCATTTGGTCTGGAAACACCATATATTTT. It codes for CASSLGSIWSGNTIYF.

The gene calls are TRBV20-1 and TRBJ2-7; D call uncertain. Germline V gene data show CDR1 as DFQATT and CDR2 as SNEGSKA (reference sequence). The CDR3 sequence is 12 residues long. The ends were cut back, 5 bases at V and 2 bases at J, with 10 bases in the middle. The CDR3 protein is CSALTAAYEQYF. The DNA of the CDR3 is TGCAGTGCTCTCACTGCCGCCTACGAGCAGTACTTC.

The chain combines TRBV6-1 with TRBJ1-3, with D possibly matching TRBD1 (6 bases). V was cut by 6 bases and J by 8 bases, with 17 bases left in between. Germline V lookup: CDR1 MNHNS, CDR2 SASEGT. CDR3 length equals 14 residues. CDR3 bases: TGTGCCAGCAGCCGAGCACGGGGGGCTGACACCATATATTTT. As protein: CASSRARGADTIYF.

The DNA for the CDR3 is TGTGCCAGCAGCCCCGGAGGGTACGACTATGGCTACACCTTC. Protein: CASSPGGYDYGYTF. This chain connects TRBV9 to TRBJ1-2, with D unclear. Per the germline V gene, CDR1 is SGDLS and CDR2 is YYNGEE. V was cut by 4 bases and J by 3 bases, with 13 bases left in between. The CDR3 loop spans 14 amino acids.

The table lists this clonotype with a few counts. This rearrangement joins TRBV7-9 to TRBJ1-2; unclear D gene. The CDR3 has 10 amino acids. Germline values: CDR1 SEHNR, CDR2 FQNEAQ (reference sequence). V shed 3 bases and J shed 8 bases, with 4 bases lying between them. The CDR3 DNA follows: TGTGCCAGCAGCTTCCTAGGCTACACCTTC. It encodes CASSFLGYTF.

V is TRBV7-2 and J is TRBJ1-5; D is ambiguous. This CDR3 is 12 amino acids long. From germline, CDR1 is SGHTA and CDR2 FQGNSA. V was clipped by 7 bases and J by 7 bases, with 11 bases between them. The CDR3, as DNA: TGTGCCAGCACCGAGATGGGGCAGCCCCAGCATTTT. Its translation is CASTEMGQPQHF.